This TCR beta chain comes out of a study of T-cell memory formation after mild COVID-19. TCRdb recomputed calls from the 5' RACE reads with MiXCR, one row per CDR3 protein. The sample has about 400,000 distinct CDR3 sequences, about 24% seen once; the top ten hold around 8.8%. The source is an adult woman who had mild COVID-19 (a few samples of this study predate the infection). Cell type and time point are not known. Source material: PBMCs or a T cell subset sorted from them (not recorded which).

CDR3 loop: CASSLVGTGYEEQYF. The CDR3, as DNA: TGTGCCAGCAGCTTAGTGGGGACAGGGTATGAGGAGCAGTACTTC. The chain employs TRBV7-9 and TRBJ2-7; 9 nucleotides agree with TRBD1. Germline V gene lookup returns CDR1 SEHNR and CDR2 FQNEAQ (reference sequence). V was pared by 1 base and J by 7 bases, with 8 bases of the junction left unmatched. This CDR3 comprises 15 residues.